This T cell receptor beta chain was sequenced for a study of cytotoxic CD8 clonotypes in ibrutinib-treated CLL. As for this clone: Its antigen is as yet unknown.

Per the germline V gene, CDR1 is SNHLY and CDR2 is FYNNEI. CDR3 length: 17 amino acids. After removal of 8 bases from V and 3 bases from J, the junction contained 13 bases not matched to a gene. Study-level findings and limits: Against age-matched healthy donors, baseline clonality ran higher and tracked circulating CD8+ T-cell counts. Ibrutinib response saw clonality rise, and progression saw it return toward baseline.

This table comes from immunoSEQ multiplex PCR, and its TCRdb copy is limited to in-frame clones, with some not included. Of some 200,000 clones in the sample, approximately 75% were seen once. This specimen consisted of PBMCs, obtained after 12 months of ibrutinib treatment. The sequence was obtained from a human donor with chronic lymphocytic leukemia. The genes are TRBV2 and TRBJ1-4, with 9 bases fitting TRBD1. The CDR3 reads CASLKPGQGTANEKLFF. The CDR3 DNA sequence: TGTGCCAGCTTAAAACCGGGACAGGGCACAGCTAATGAAAAACTGTTTTTT.